The 30 T cell receptor beta chains below come from one sample, sequenced in a study of cytomegalovirus exposure and HLA in healthy donors. It was with 60 Vbeta and 13 Jbeta primers that the PCR ran. The data were produced by immunoSEQ multiplex PCR, yet TCRdb's version contains in-frame clones alone and is incomplete. The table has some 140,000 clones, over 75% seen once. The sequenced sample consisted of PBMCs. Every receptor here comes from a man younger than 45 in good health.

This clone has just a few counts. The chain is built from TRBV19 and TRBJ2-1; TRBD2 matches 7 bases. Germline V gene data show CDR1 as LNHDA and CDR2 as SQIVND (reference sequence). The CDR3 totals 15 residues. J was trimmed by 4 bases and V by 6 bases; bases with no gene match: 9. CDR3 in amino acids: CASRRSLADYNEQFF. The CDR3 DNA follows: TGTGCCAGTAGAAGGAGCCTAGCGGATTACAATGAGCAGTTCTTC.

This clone came up once. V and J are TRBV30 and TRBJ1-5; D is possibly TRBD1 (5 bases). CDR3 size: 13 residues. The germline V and J ends were trimmed by 2 bases and 6 bases, with 11 bases remaining between them. In germline, CDR1 is GTSNPN, CDR2 SVGIG (reference sequence). The CDR3 DNA follows: TGTGCCTGGAGTCCGGGGGGGGGTCAGCCCCAGCATTTT. It translates to CAWSPGGGQPQHF.

The chain couples TRBV6-6 to TRBJ1-6; tentative D call: TRBD1 (6 bases). This CDR3 comprises 16 residues. Germline-derived CDR1 and CDR2 are MNHNY and SVGAGI (reference sequence). Trimming pared 3 bases from V and 9 bases from J, leaving 18 bases between. The DNA of the CDR3 is TGTGCCAGCAGTTATGGTAACAGGGTAACGAGTTCACCCCTCCACTTT. Residues: CASSYGNRVTSSPLHF.

This chain links TRBV21-1 with TRBJ2-7; the table assigns TRBD2, which was not confirmed against the DNA. TRBV21-1 is a documented pseudogene. The CDR3 has 15 amino acids. CDR3 sequence reads: CASSKVREGPYEQYF. CDR3 DNA sequence: TGTGCCAGCAGCAAAGTGCGGGAGGGTCCCTACGAGCAGTACTTC.

The chain is built from TRBV2 and TRBJ2-7, with D possibly being TRBD2 (6 bases). Deletions cut 10 bases from V and 7 bases from J, with 23 bases between. Germline V gives CDR1 SNHLY, CDR2 FYNNEI. The CDR3 contains 14 residues. CDR3 nucleotide sequence: TGTGCCAACTCCCGGGACTGGACGTTTAAGGAGCAGTACTTC. Amino acids: CANSRDWTFKEQYF.

V usage is TRBV30 and J usage is TRBJ2-7, with 12 bases aligning to TRBD2. V was clipped by 3 bases and J by 6 bases; unmatched bases: 6. The CDR3 has 14 residues. CDR1 and CDR2 from the germline V gene are GTSNPN and SVGIG (reference sequence). The CDR3: CAWSETSGSFEQYF. The CDR3 coding sequence is TGTGCCTGGAGCGAGACTAGCGGGAGTTTCGAGCAGTACTTC. The full variable domain, rest sourced from reference TRBV30 and TRBJ2-7, is SQTIHQWPATLVQPVGSPLSLECTVEGTSNPNLYWYRQAAGRGLQLLFYSVGIGQISSEVPQNLSASRPQDRQFILSSKKLLLSDSGFYLCAWSETSGSFEQYFGPGTRLTVT.

The rearrangement uses TRBV9 and TRBJ2-5; D is uncertain. This CDR3 comprises 16 residues. V lost 4 bases and J lost 1, with 17 bases in between. Germline CDR1 and CDR2: SGDLS and YYNGEE. CDR3 protein: CASSHTDGALQETQYF. CDR3 DNA sequence: TGTGCCAGCAGCCACACAGATGGCGCTCTCCAAGAGACCCAGTACTTC.

With respect to this clone: Compared with germline, one end of the junction differs, possibly owing to a read error. The rearrangement uses TRBV7-9 and TRBJ2-7, with TRBD2 identical over 7 bases. CDR1 is SEHNR, CDR2 FQNEAQ, per germline (reference sequence). The CDR3 is made up of 15 amino acids. In DNA, the CDR3 is TGTTCCAGCAGCTTAGGGCTAGCGGCATCCTACGAGCAGTACTTC. It translates to CSSSLGLAASYEQYF.

The V and J genes are TRBV6-5 and TRBJ1-1; weak D call: TRBD1 (6 bases). From germline, CDR1 is MNHEY and CDR2 SVGAGI. The CDR3 length is 14 residues. The ends were cut back, 6 bases at V and 8 bases at J, with 19 bases in the middle. CDR3 in amino acids: CASSRGHRVREAFF. Here the CDR3 DNA reads TGTGCCAGCAGCAGGGGACACCGGGTAAGAGAAGCTTTCTTT.

J is TRBJ2-7 and V is TRBV6-4; 7 positions match TRBD2. With V trimmed by 7 bases and J by 0 bases, 9 bases remained unmatched. Germline-derived CDR1 and CDR2 are MRHNA and SNTAGT. The length of the CDR3 is 15 residues. The CDR3 DNA reads TGTGCCAGCATGAACCATGGCGGGAGCTCCTACGAGCAGTACTTC. Its translation: CASMNHGGSSYEQYF.

The chain has TRBV6-1 and TRBJ1-1; 7 positions match TRBD1. The CDR3 runs to 14 residues. The V gene end was trimmed by 6 bases and the J gene end by 6 bases; junction bases not matched to a gene: 10. CDR1 and CDR2 (germline): MNHNS, SASEGT. CDR3: CASSTDRVIAEAFF. The CDR3 DNA reads TGTGCCAGCAGCACAGACAGGGTGATCGCTGAAGCTTTCTTT.

This chain uses TRBV7-9 with TRBJ2-2; 8 bases agree with TRBD2. The V gene end was trimmed by 2 bases and the J gene end by 5 bases; junction bases not matched to a gene: 10. This CDR3 has 17 amino acids. Germline CDR1 SEHNR, CDR2 FQNEAQ (reference sequence). Here the CDR3 DNA reads TGTGCCAGCAGCTTAATCGGCGGGAGGTATCGGACCGGGGAGCTGTTTTTT. This translates into CASSLIGGRYRTGELFF. Looking up the rest from reference TRBV7-9 and TRBJ2-2 gives the full variable domain: DTGVSQNPRHKITKRGQNVTFRCDPISEHNRLYWYRQTLGQGPEFLTYFQNEAQLEKSRLLSDRFSAERPKGSFSTLEIQRTEQGDSAMYLCASSLIGGRYRTGELFFGEGSRLTVL.

The genes are TRBV4-2 and TRBJ2-3, with unresolved D. CDR1 LGHNA and CDR2 YNFKEQ come from the germline V gene. The V end lost 1 base, the J end lost 6 bases, and 14 bases lay between the germline ends. The CDR3 has 15 amino acids. CDR3 in amino acids: CASSQGLTPGDTQYF. In DNA form, the CDR3 reads TGTGCCAGCAGCCAAGGACTGACCCCGGGTGATACGCAGTATTTT.

CDR3 protein: CASSYRSGKETQYF. Here the CDR3 DNA reads TGTGCCAGCAGCTACCGAAGCGGTAAAGAGACCCAGTACTTC. The rearrangement uses TRBV7-9 and TRBJ2-5, with D perhaps matching TRBD2 (5 bases). The germline V gene encodes CDR1 SEHNR and CDR2 FQNEAQ (reference sequence). The CDR3 spans 14 residues. V was pared by 4 bases and J by 3 bases, with 12 bases between.

This clone showed up just once. This chain joins TRBV19 and TRBJ2-1; 10 bases are shared with TRBD2. Germline values: CDR1 LNHDA, CDR2 SQIVND (reference sequence). Germline trimming cut 3 bases from V and 2 bases from J; bases unmatched to any gene: 4. This CDR3 contains 16 residues. CDR3 residues: CASSILSGRPYNEQFF. In DNA, the CDR3 is TGTGCCAGTAGTATCCTTAGCGGGAGGCCCTACAATGAGCAGTTCTTC.

This chain uses TRBV6-5 with TRBJ1-5, with TRBD1 matching 8 bases. CDR1 and CDR2 (germline): MNHEY, SVGAGI. This CDR3 has 14 amino acids. The V and J ends lost 4 bases and 5 bases, in that order; junction bases with no gene match: 4. The CDR3 DNA is TGTGCCAGCAGTTCCGTGGACAGGGATCAGCCCCAGCATTTT. It yields the protein CASSSVDRDQPQHF.

V is TRBV19 and J is TRBJ1-2, with 7 bases aligning to TRBD1. V shed 10 bases, J shed 5 bases, and the junction held 13 bases outside the gene matches. This CDR3 is 14 amino acids long. Germline lookup yields CDR1 LNHDA and CDR2 SQIVND (reference sequence). The CDR3: CATGDSAIIYGYTF. CDR3 DNA: TGTGCCACAGGGGACAGCGCTATAATTTATGGCTACACCTTC. Based on the CDR3 plus reference TRBV19 and TRBJ1-2, the full variable domain is DGGITQSPKYLFRKEGQNVTLSCEQNLNHDAMYWYRQDPGQGLRLIYYSQIVNDFQKGDIAEGYSVSREKKESFPLTVTSAQKNPTAFYLCATGDSAIIYGYTFGSGTRLTVV.

This chain links TRBV11-3 with TRBJ2-3, with TRBD1 as a possible D gene (5 bases). The CDR3 is made up of 17 amino acids. Germline V gives CDR1 SGHNT, CDR2 YENEEA. The V end lost 6 bases, the J end lost 1 base, and 20 bases lay between the germline ends. The CDR3 sequence is CASSPGRQGWGTDTQYF. The CDR3 region has the DNA TGTGCCAGCAGTCCAGGGCGGCAGGGATGGGGCACAGATACGCAGTATTTT.

This chain uses TRBV2 with TRBJ2-1; tentative D call: TRBD2 (6 bases). The CDR3 covers 16 residues. V was shortened by 1 base and J by 1 base, with 11 bases between the two germline ends. Germline lookup yields CDR1 SNHLY and CDR2 FYNNEI. The CDR3 is CASSEEGGASYNEQFF. In nucleotides, the CDR3 is TGTGCCAGCAGTGAAGAGGGCGGGGCATCCTACAATGAGCAGTTCTTC. The full variable domain, in which reference TRBV2 and TRBJ2-1 provide the parts outside the CDR3, is EPEVTQTPSHQVTQMGQEVILRCVPISNHLYFYWYRQILGQKVEFLVSFYNNEISEKSEIFDDQFSVERPDGSNFTLKIRSTKLEDSAMYFCASSEEGGASYNEQFFGPGTRLTVL.

The rearrangement joins TRBV5-1 to TRBJ2-4; TRBD2 is a possible D gene (5 bases). This CDR3 region has 18 residues. The V end was cut by 4 bases, the J end by 2 bases, with 22 bases between. CDR1 SGHRS and CDR2 YFSETQ come from the germline V gene. Here the CDR3 reads CASSTSGPQEVTKNIQYF. The CDR3 nucleotides are TGCGCCAGCAGCACTTCAGGTCCCCAGGAGGTAACCAAAAACATTCAGTACTTC.

As to this clone: Other DNA sequences in the sample encode the same CDR3. The chain joins TRBV7-8 to TRBJ2-7, with 7 positions matching TRBD2. CDR1 SGHVS and CDR2 FQNEAQ come from the germline V gene. V lost 1 base and J lost 2; bases outside the gene matches: 2. The length of the CDR3 is 14 residues. The CDR3 sequence: CASSLGLAAYEQYF. DNA for the CDR3: TGTGCCAGCAGCTTAGGGCTAGCGGCCTACGAGCAGTACTTC.

The chain carries TRBV6-1 and TRBJ1-5; 7 bases line up with TRBD1. With 10 bases clipped from V and 6 bases from J, the junction kept 12 bases outside the gene matches. From germline, CDR1 is MNHNS and CDR2 SASEGT. This CDR3 is built from 14 residues. The CDR3 nucleotides are TGTGCCATCCTCCCATTGACAGGGCCTCAGCCCCAGCATTTT. As protein: CAILPLTGPQPQHF.

The CDR3 here is CASSLGREASYEQYF. CDR3 coding DNA: TGTGCCAGCAGCTTAGGGCGGGAGGCGTCCTACGAGCAGTACTTC. The J gene is TRBJ2-7, the V gene TRBV7-3; 8 positions match TRBD2. The length of the CDR3 is 15 residues. V dropped 2 bases and J dropped 1; count of bases not matched to a gene: 4. Germline V gene lookup returns CDR1 SGHTA and CDR2 FQGTGA.

The chain carries TRBV7-8 and TRBJ2-3, with TRBD2 matching over 10 bases. Germline V gene data show CDR1 as SGHVS and CDR2 as FQNEAQ. Trimming took 4 bases from V and 1 from J; bases not matched to a gene: 5. The CDR3 consists of 16 residues. The CDR3 bases are TGTGCCAGCAGCTATGATCTAGCGGGAGGCACAGATACGCAGTATTTT. Residues: CASSYDLAGGTDTQYF.

The chain joins TRBV27 to TRBJ2-7; 9 positions agree with TRBD2. The CDR3 spans 16 residues. The J segment lost 0 bases and the V segment lost 4 bases, leaving 7 bases of the junction unmatched. CDR1 and CDR2 from the germline V gene are MNHEY and SMNVEV (reference sequence). For the CDR3, the DNA is TGTGCCAGCAGTTCGAATCCGACTAGCGGCTCCTACGAGCAGTACTTC. This translates into CASSSNPTSGSYEQYF.

The rearrangement links TRBV18 to TRBJ1-2; no firm D call. CDR3 length: 17 amino acids. V lost 2 bases and J 1 base, leaving 17 bases between the germline ends. The germline gives CDR1 KGHSH, CDR2 LQKENI. CDR3 DNA sequence: TGTGCCAGCTCACCATCCTTAAGAACAGCGGTTAACTATGGCTACACCTTC. Translation: CASSPSLRTAVNYGYTF.

This clone is a singleton in its sample. The rearrangement uses TRBV7-4 and TRBJ2-7, with 10 bases that match TRBD2. The V and J ends lost 3 bases and 6 bases, in that order; junction bases with no gene match: 11. Germline CDR1 is SGHVT and CDR2 is SQSDAQ. The CDR3 length is 16 residues. This CDR3 is CASSFLAGVGFCEQYF. The CDR3 nucleotides read TGTGCCAGCAGCTTTCTAGCGGGAGTAGGGTTTTGCGAGCAGTACTTC.

With regard to this clone: The junction departs from germline at one end; a sequencing error may be responsible. Other nucleotide sequences in the sample specify the same CDR3. The V and J genes are TRBV11-2 and TRBJ1-4; 10 bases are shared with TRBD1. Germline values: CDR1 SGHAT, CDR2 FQNNGV. The CDR3 has 17 amino acids. CDR3 sequence reads: CASSPGDRGRRDEKLFF. The CDR3 DNA reads TGCGCCAGCAGCCCGGGGGACAGGGGCCGTCGGGATGAAAAACTGTTTTTT.

This clone was detected a few times. This chain uses TRBV27 with TRBJ1-5; the D gene is possibly TRBD1 (5 bases). CDR1 is MNHEY and CDR2 is SMNVEV in the germline V gene (reference sequence). The CDR3 is made up of 16 amino acids. The V and J ends lost 5 bases and 0 bases respectively, with 14 bases between them. The CDR3 coding sequence is TGTGCCAGCAGTGGGGAGGGACGGGATAGCAATCAGCCCCAGCATTTT. This sequence encodes CASSGEGRDSNQPQHF.

The chain combines TRBV4-1 with TRBJ2-3; D is perhaps TRBD2 (6 bases). V was pared by 3 bases and J by 6 bases, with 28 bases between. The CDR3 runs 19 residues. Germline V gene lookup returns CDR1 MGHRA and CDR2 YSYEKL. In DNA form, the CDR3 reads TGCGCCAGCAGCCATCAGGTTTCTGCTTCTAGCGTCTCTCTGGATACGCAGTATTTT. This sequence encodes CASSHQVSASSVSLDTQYF.